Here is one T cell receptor beta chain with its context. This clonotype occurred many times. Its antigen remains unidentified. Within one base of it there is no much larger clone, and no base qualities were kept. The record originates from a study of T-cell reconstitution after alpha-beta-depleted transplantation in children (dated by TCRdb to the mid-2010s). In the study overall: Using TCR repertoire profiling, the study followed T-cell immune reconstitution in a quantitative way in children after TCRalphabeta/CD19-depleted allogeneic hematopoietic cell transplantation.

From the cysteine up to the phenylalanine, the CDR3 has a length of 18 residues. The sequence is cut down to CDR3 DNA, 54 bases in frame from base 1. The germline V and J ends show losses of 0 bases and 6 bases respectively, and no gene match explains 12 bases of the junction. Based on the germline V gene (reference sequence), the CDR1 and CDR2 sequences are DFQATT and SNEGSKA. Libraries were prepared through PCR. The sample was run on an Illumina HiSeq 2500. Molecular barcoding was employed in the preparation of TCR libraries, with unique molecular identifiers being used to normalize TCRbeta repertoire quantification. TCRdb redid the processing of the public reads, applying fastp at Q25 and MiXCR, and retained in-frame beta chains. Merged by CDR3 protein, the rows form single entries marked with the most common genes and DNA. This sample gives about 610,000 distinct CDR3 sequences in total; roughly a tenth of them show up just once. The top ten hold 3.5% to 5% of the sample.

The sequencing here drew on PBMCs from the stem cell graft donor, taken from the stem cell graft. This sequence uses TRBV20-1 and TRBJ2-1; TRBD2 aligns with 12 central bases. This TCR was recovered from a human donor who donated a stem cell graft to a child with acute myeloid leukemia. The CDR3 has the sequence CSARDPGPTSGRGNEQFF. Here is the DNA: TGCAGTGCTAGAGACCCAGGCCCGACTAGCGGGAGAGGCAATGAGCAGTTCTTC.